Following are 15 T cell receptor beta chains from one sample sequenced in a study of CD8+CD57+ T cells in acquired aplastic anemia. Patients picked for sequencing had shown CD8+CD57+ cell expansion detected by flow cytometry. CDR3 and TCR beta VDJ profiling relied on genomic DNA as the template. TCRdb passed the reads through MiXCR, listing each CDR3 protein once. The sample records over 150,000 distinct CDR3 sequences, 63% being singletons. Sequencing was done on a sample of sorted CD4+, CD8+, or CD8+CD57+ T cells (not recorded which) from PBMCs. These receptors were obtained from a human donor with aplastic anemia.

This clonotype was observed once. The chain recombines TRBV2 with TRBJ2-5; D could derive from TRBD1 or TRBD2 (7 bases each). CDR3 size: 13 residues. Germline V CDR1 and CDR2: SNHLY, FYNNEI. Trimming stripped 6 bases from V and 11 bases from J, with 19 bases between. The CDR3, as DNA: TGTGCCAGCAGGAGACAGGGAGGGTTGGAGCAGTACTTC. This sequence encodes CASRRQGGLEQYF.

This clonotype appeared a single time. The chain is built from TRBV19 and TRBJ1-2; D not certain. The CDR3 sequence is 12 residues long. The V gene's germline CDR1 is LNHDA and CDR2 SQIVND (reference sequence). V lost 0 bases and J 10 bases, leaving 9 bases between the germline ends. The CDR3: CASSIDLRNYTF. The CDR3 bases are TGTGCCAGTAGTATAGATCTTAGGAACTACACCTTC.

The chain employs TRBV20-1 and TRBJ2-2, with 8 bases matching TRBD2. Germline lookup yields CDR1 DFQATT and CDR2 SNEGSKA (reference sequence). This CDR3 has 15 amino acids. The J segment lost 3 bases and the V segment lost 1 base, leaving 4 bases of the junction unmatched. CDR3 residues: CSARVSGVDTGELFF. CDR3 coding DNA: TGCAGTGCTAGAGTTAGCGGGGTCGACACCGGGGAGCTGTTTTTT.

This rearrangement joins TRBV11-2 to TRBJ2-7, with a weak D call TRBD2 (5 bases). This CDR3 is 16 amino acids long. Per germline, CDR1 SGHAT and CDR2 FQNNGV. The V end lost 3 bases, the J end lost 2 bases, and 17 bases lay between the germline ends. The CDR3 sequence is CASSFGQGHGAYEQYF. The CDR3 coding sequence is TGTGCCAGCAGCTTCGGCCAAGGTCACGGGGCCTACGAGCAGTACTTC. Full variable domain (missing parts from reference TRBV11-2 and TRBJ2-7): EAGVAQSPRYKIIEKRQSVAFWCNPISGHATLYWYQQILGQGPKLLIQFQNNGVVDDSQLPKDRFSAERLKGVDSTLKIQPAKLEDSAVYLCASSFGQGHGAYEQYFGPGTRLTVT.

The CDR3 DNA reads as TGCGCCAGCAGCCCGGGACAGGAGACCTACGAGCAGTACTTC. It translates to CASSPGQETYEQYF. The chain carries TRBV5-1 and TRBJ2-7, with 8 bases fitting TRBD1. With V trimmed by 4 bases and J by 2 bases, 5 bases remained unmatched. This CDR3 comprises 14 residues. Germline loops: CDR1 SGHRS, CDR2 YFSETQ.

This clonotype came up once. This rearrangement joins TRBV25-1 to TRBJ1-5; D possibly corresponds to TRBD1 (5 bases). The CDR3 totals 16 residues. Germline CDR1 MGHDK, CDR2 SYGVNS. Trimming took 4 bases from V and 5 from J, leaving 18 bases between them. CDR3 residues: CASSGQSQAVYQPQHF. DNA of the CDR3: TGTGCCAGCAGTGGACAGTCGCAGGCGGTATATCAGCCCCAGCATTTT. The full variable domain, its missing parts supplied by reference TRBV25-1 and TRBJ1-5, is EADIYQTPRYLVIGTGKKITLECSQTMGHDKMYWYQQDPGMELHLIHYSYGVNSTEKGDLSSESTVSRIRTEHFPLTLESARPSHTSQYLCASSGQSQAVYQPQHFGDGTRLSIL.

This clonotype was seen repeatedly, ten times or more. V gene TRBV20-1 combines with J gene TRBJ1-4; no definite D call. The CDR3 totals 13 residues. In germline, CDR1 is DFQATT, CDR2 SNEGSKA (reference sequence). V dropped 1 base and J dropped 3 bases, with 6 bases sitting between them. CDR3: CSARGQSNEKLFF. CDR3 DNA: TGCAGTGCTAGAGGGCAGTCTAATGAAAAACTGTTTTTT.

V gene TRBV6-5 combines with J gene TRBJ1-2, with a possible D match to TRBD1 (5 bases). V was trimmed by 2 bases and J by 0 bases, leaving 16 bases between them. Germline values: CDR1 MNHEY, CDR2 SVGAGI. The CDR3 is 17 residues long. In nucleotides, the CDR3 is TGTGCCAGCAGTTACGGGGACCGGACATTATCTAACTATGGCTACACCTTC. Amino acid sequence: CASSYGDRTLSNYGYTF.

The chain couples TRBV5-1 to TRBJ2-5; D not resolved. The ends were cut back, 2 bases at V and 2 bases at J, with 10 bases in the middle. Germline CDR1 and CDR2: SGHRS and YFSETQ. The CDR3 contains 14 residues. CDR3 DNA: TGCGCCAGCAGCTTTGGGATCGATCAAGAGACCCAGTACTTC. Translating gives CASSFGIDQETQYF.

CDR3 sequence reads: CASSNREGNQPQHF. CDR3 in DNA: TGTGCCAGTAGTAACAGGGAAGGCAATCAGCCCCAGCATTTT. V is TRBV19 and J is TRBJ1-5; D perhaps matches TRBD1 (6 bases). CDR1 LNHDA and CDR2 SQIVND come from the germline V gene (reference sequence). This CDR3 has 14 residues. V was trimmed by 4 bases and J by 2 bases, leaving 9 bases between them.

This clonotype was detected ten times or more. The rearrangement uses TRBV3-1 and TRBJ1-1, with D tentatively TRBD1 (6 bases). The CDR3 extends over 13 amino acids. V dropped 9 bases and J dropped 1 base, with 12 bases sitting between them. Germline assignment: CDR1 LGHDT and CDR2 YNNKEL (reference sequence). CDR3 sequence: CARTDRKNTEAFF. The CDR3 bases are TGTGCCAGAACCGACAGGAAGAACACTGAAGCTTTCTTT.

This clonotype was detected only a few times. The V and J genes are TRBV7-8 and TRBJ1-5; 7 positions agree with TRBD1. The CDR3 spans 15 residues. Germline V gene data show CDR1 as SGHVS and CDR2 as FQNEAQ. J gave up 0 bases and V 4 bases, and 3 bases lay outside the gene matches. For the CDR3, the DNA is TGTGCCAGCAGCTCCGGGACAGATAGCAATCAGCCCCAGCATTTT. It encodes CASSSGTDSNQPQHF.

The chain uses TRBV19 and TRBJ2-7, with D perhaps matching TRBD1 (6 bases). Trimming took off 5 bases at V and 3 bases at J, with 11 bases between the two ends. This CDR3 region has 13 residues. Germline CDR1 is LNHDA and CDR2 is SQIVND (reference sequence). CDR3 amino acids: CASSLGQHYEQYF. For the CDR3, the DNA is TGTGCCAGTAGTTTAGGACAGCACTACGAGCAGTACTTC.

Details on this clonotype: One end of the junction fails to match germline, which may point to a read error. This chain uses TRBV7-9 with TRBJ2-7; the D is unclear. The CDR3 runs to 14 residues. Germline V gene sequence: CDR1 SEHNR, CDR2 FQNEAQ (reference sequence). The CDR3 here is CASSLVPRAYGQYF. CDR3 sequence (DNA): TGTGCCAGCAGCTTAGTACCTCGGGCATACGGGCAGTACTTC.

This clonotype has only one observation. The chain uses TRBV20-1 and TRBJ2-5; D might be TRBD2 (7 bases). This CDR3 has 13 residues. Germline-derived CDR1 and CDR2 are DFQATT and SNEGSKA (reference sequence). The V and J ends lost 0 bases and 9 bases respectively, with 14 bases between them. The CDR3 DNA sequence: TGCAGTGCTAGAGATGGGAGGGGGGAGGCCCAGTACTTC. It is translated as CSARDGRGEAQYF.